The clone carrying this T cell receptor (beta chain) occurred many times. Its matching antigen is unknown. This sample is drawn from a study of T cell repertoires in cytomegalovirus infection. Whole-study context: Both CMV infection and a matching HLA type were indicated by public TCR beta signatures. The study, taken as a whole, reports: Clonotypes of TCR beta that were HLA-C-restricted and CMV-specific dominated the ex vivo response. There were carriers of CMV plus the relevant HLA, and cumulative public TCR beta family frequency identified them.

One entry per CDR3 protein results from TCRdb running MiXCR on the reads. The sample carries roughly 110,000 distinct CDR3 sequences, over 9.5% recorded once. The CDR3 consists of 17 residues. V was clipped by 5 bases and J by 1 base; unmatched bases: 6. The V gene's germline CDR1 is MNHNY and CDR2 SVGAGI (reference sequence). The source is a human donor in good health (CMV status not recorded). Some clones in this sample may be carry-over from other donors' samples. Sequenced sample: PBMCs, sequenced either directly or after in vitro stimulation (not recorded which). The chain recombines TRBV6-6 with TRBJ2-1, with TRBD2 identical over 12 bases. The CDR3 sequence: CASSPGLAGRSYNEQFF. In DNA, the CDR3 is TGTGCCAGCAGTCCCGGACTAGCGGGACGTTCCTACAATGAGCAGTTCTTC.